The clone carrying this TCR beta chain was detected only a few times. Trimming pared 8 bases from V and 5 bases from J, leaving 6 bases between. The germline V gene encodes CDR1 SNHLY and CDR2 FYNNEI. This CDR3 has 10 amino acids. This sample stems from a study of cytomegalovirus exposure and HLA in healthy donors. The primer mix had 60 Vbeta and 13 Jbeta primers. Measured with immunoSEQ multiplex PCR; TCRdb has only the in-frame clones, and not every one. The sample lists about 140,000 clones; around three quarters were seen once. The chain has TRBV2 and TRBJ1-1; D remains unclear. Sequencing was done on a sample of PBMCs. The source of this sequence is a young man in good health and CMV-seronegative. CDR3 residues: CASAGTEAFF. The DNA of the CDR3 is TGTGCCAGCGCAGGTACTGAAGCTTTCTTT.